Presented here are 15 T cell receptor beta chains from one specimen sequenced in a study of cytomegalovirus exposure and HLA in healthy donors. The study ran its PCR with 60 Vbeta and 13 Jbeta primers. TCRdb's copy holds only in-frame clones and misses some; the assay was immunoSEQ multiplex PCR. The sample totals 90,000 to 120,000 clones. The sample taken for sequencing was PBMCs. The receptor set was obtained from a man aged 45-65 years in good health and CMV-seronegative.

V gene TRBV18 combines with J gene TRBJ2-1, with TRBD2 matching 10 bases. Losses at the gene ends were 4 bases for V and 8 bases for J; bases not matched to a gene: 8. The CDR3 is made up of 15 amino acids. Germline V gives CDR1 KGHSH, CDR2 LQKENI. The CDR3 DNA is TGTGCCAGCTCACGAGGACTAGCGGTTAATGATGAGCAGTTCTTC. This gives the protein CASSRGLAVNDEQFF.

This chain uses TRBV19 with TRBJ1-1; possible D gene TRBD1, 6 bases. Germline lookup yields CDR1 LNHDA and CDR2 SQIVND (reference sequence). CDR3 size: 13 residues. V dropped 10 bases and J dropped 0 bases, with 12 bases sitting between them. The CDR3: CATGTGLNTEAFF. The CDR3 nucleotides read TGTGCCACTGGAACAGGGTTGAACACTGAAGCTTTCTTT.

This chain connects TRBV2 to TRBJ2-7, with D tentatively TRBD2 (5 bases). The CDR3 is 13 amino acids. V lost 7 bases and J lost 5, with 15 bases in between. Germline assignment: CDR1 SNHLY and CDR2 FYNNEI. CDR3 coding DNA: TGTGCCAGCACCGGATTAGCGTCCCACGAGCAGTACTTC. It yields the protein CASTGLASHEQYF.

The CDR3 DNA follows: TGTGCCAGCAGCTTGTACAGGCAGGGCCTGAACACCGGGGAGCTGTTTTTT. Its translation: CASSLYRQGLNTGELFF. The chain joins TRBV5-4 to TRBJ2-2; weak D call: TRBD1 (5 bases). CDR3 length: 17 amino acids. The germline V and J ends were trimmed by 1 base and 1 base, with 14 bases remaining between them. The germline V gene has CDR1 SGHNT and CDR2 YYREEE (reference sequence).

The gene calls are TRBV6-5 and TRBJ1-1; 7 nucleotides match TRBD1. V was pared by 6 bases and J by 6 bases, with 4 bases of the junction left unmatched. The CDR3 runs 12 residues. Germline V gene data show CDR1 as MNHEY and CDR2 as SVGAGI. The CDR3, as DNA: TGTGCCAGCAGCCACAGGGGCTCTGAAGCTTTCTTT. Translating gives CASSHRGSEAFF.

This sequence joins TRBV7-9 and TRBJ1-1; no reliable D call. Germline V gene data show CDR1 as SEHNR and CDR2 as FQNEAQ (reference sequence). V was cut by 7 bases and J by 3 bases, with 15 bases left in between. The CDR3 has 14 amino acids. CDR3 sequence reads: CASTYQEVDTEAFF. CDR3 in DNA: TGTGCCAGCACCTACCAGGAAGTAGACACTGAAGCTTTCTTT. Complete variable domain (other parts from reference TRBV7-9 and TRBJ1-1): DTGVSQNPRHKITKRGQNVTFRCDPISEHNRLYWYRQTLGQGPEFLTYFQNEAQLEKSRLLSDRFSAERPKGSFSTLEIQRTEQGDSAMYLCASTYQEVDTEAFFGQGTRLTVV.

V gene TRBV25-1 combines with J gene TRBJ1-2; a weak D match, TRBD1 (5 bases). V lost 2 bases and J 4 bases, leaving 11 bases between the germline ends. Germline V gene lookup returns CDR1 MGHDK and CDR2 SYGVNS. This CDR3 region has 14 residues. DNA for the CDR3: TGTGCCAGCAGTGAAGGGTTCAGGGCCTATGGCTACACCTTC. As protein: CASSEGFRAYGYTF.

V is TRBV18 and J is TRBJ2-7, with 8 bases fitting TRBD2. Trimming cost V 2 bases and J 4 bases; bases outside gene matches: 4. This CDR3 is 14 amino acids long. Germline values: CDR1 KGHSH, CDR2 LQKENI. The CDR3 sequence: CASSPDREGYEQYF. Here the CDR3 DNA reads TGTGCCAGCTCACCAGACCGGGAGGGATACGAGCAGTACTTC.

V and J are TRBV6-5 and TRBJ1-6, with 10 bases matching TRBD1. The CDR3 runs 15 residues. V shed 6 bases and J 7 bases; nucleotides not matched to a gene: 6. Per germline, CDR1 MNHEY and CDR2 SVGAGI. CDR3 region: CASRISGQGNSPLHF. The CDR3 DNA follows: TGTGCCAGCAGAATCTCGGGACAGGGGAATTCACCCCTCCACTTT.

The chain links TRBV18 to TRBJ1-1; D gene ambiguous. The CDR3 spans 13 residues. With 5 bases removed from V and 1 base from J, the gap between germline ends came to 8 bases. The germline CDR1 and CDR2 sequences are KGHSH and LQKENI. For the CDR3, the DNA is TGTGCCAGCTCATACACTAAGAACACTGAAGCTTTCTTT. Encoded protein: CASSYTKNTEAFF.

V and J are TRBV9 and TRBJ1-4; tentatively, D is TRBD1 (5 bases). The CDR3 is 15 residues long. Germline V gives CDR1 SGDLS, CDR2 YYNGEE. Trimming cost V 3 bases and J 3 bases, with 12 bases left between them. CDR3 loop: CASSAKGLSNEKLFF. Here the CDR3 DNA reads TGTGCCAGCAGCGCTAAGGGGCTCTCTAATGAAAAACTGTTTTTT.

The rearrangement links TRBV2 to TRBJ2-3; no definite D call. The length of the CDR3 is 15 residues. Germline V gene data show CDR1 as SNHLY and CDR2 as FYNNEI. V lost 3 bases, J lost 2 bases, and 12 bases lay in between. The CDR3 protein is CASSDVVASTDTQYF. The CDR3 region has the DNA TGTGCCAGCAGTGATGTAGTAGCCTCCACAGATACGCAGTATTTT.

The rearrangement uses TRBV4-2 and TRBJ1-1; weak D call: TRBD1 (6 bases). Looked up from germline, CDR1 is LGHNA and CDR2 is YNFKEQ. The CDR3 runs to 14 residues. The ends were cut back, 3 bases at V and 6 bases at J, with 14 bases in the middle. In DNA, the CDR3 is TGTGCCAGCAGCCAGTCACAGGGTTTCGCTGAAGCTTTCTTT. It specifies CASSQSQGFAEAFF.

The chain recombines TRBV6-5 with TRBJ2-5; 10 positions agree with TRBD1. Looked up from germline, CDR1 is MNHEY and CDR2 is SVGAGI. V lost 6 bases and J lost 5; bases outside the gene matches: 6. The CDR3 contains 14 residues. The CDR3 sequence is CASRDRGRGETQYF. CDR3 coding DNA: TGTGCCAGCAGAGACAGGGGGCGGGGGGAGACCCAGTACTTC.

J is TRBJ1-1 and V is TRBV9, with D perhaps matching TRBD1 (5 bases). V was trimmed by 4 bases and J by 3 bases, leaving 13 bases between them. The CDR3 totals 14 residues. From germline, CDR1 is SGDLS and CDR2 YYNGEE. CDR3 protein: CASSLRGGDTEAFF. The CDR3, as DNA: TGTGCCAGCAGCTTAAGGGGTGGGGACACTGAAGCTTTCTTT.